The 20 T cell receptor beta chains listed next were all sequenced from one sample in a study of T-cell memory formation after mild COVID-19. TCRdb independently ran MiXCR on the 5' RACE reads; one entry per CDR3 protein. Here the sample spans around 34,000 distinct CDR3 sequences, 7% to 9.5% being singletons. Sequenced sample: PBMCs or a T cell subset sorted from them (not recorded which). These receptors came from a man younger than 35 who had mild COVID-19 (a few samples of this study predate the infection). Cell type and time point are not known.

This clonotype was seen many times. V gene TRBV6-5 combines with J gene TRBJ2-1; the match to TRBD2 covers 8 bases. This CDR3 contains 14 residues. Looked up from germline, CDR1 is MNHEY and CDR2 is SVGAGI. The J segment lost 9 bases and the V segment lost 6 bases, leaving 10 bases of the junction unmatched. CDR3 amino acids: CASRSGTRTGEQFF. The CDR3 DNA sequence: TGTGCCAGCAGATCCGGGACTAGAACGGGTGAGCAGTTCTTC.

This clonotype was seen more than once but under ten times. J is TRBJ1-1 and V is TRBV29-1; possibly TRBD1 for D (5 bases). The length of the CDR3 is 15 residues. V shed 6 bases and J shed 0 bases, with 17 bases lying between them. Per germline, CDR1 SQVTM and CDR2 ANQGSEA. CDR3 nucleotides: TGCAGCGTAAGCGCTGGGTGGGGGATGAACACTGAAGCTTTCTTT. Encoded protein: CSVSAGWGMNTEAFF.

In this sample, this clonotype turned up a few times. V and J are TRBV4-3 and TRBJ2-5, with 9 bases aligning to TRBD2. J lost 4 bases, V lost 4 bases, and 4 bases had no gene match. The CDR3 sequence is 14 residues long. CDR1 is LGHNA and CDR2 is YSLEER in the germline V gene. CDR3 amino acids: CASSPIAGAETQYF. Here the CDR3 DNA reads TGCGCCAGCAGCCCCATAGCGGGAGCAGAGACCCAGTACTTC.

This clonotype was seen many times. This chain joins TRBV27 and TRBJ1-5, with D possibly matching TRBD1 (6 bases). The germline V gene encodes CDR1 MNHEY and CDR2 SMNVEV (reference sequence). The V end lost 6 bases, the J end lost 11 bases, and 23 bases lay between the germline ends. This CDR3 is built from 15 residues. The DNA for the CDR3 is TGTGCCAGCAGCCACTTGGCCAGGGGCGACAAGACCCAGCATTTT. Its translation is CASSHLARGDKTQHF.

This clonotype was observed at least ten times. The J gene is TRBJ2-7, the V gene TRBV7-2; 7 bases line up with TRBD1. This CDR3 has 13 residues. V dropped 5 bases and J dropped 3; count of bases not matched to a gene: 4. CDR1 and CDR2 from the germline V gene are SGHTA and FQGNSA. Written as DNA, the CDR3 is TGTGCCAGCAGCCCGACAGGGTTCTACGAGCAGTACGTC. As protein: CASSPTGFYEQYV.

This clonotype was picked up many times. CDR3 region: CASSYSQGFGSPLHF. The CDR3 bases are TGTGCCAGCAGTTACAGTCAGGGCTTTGGTTCACCCCTCCACTTT. V is TRBV6-5 and J is TRBJ1-6; maybe TRBD1 (5 bases). Trimming removed 2 bases from V and 9 bases from J, with 14 bases in between. Germline V lookup: CDR1 MNHEY, CDR2 SVGAGI. The CDR3 runs to 15 residues.

This clonotype was seen repeatedly, ten times or more. The rearrangement joins TRBV9 to TRBJ1-1; 7 bases map to TRBD1. Germline values: CDR1 SGDLS, CDR2 YYNGEE. This CDR3 is built from 15 residues. With V trimmed by 3 bases and J by 0 bases, 5 bases remained unmatched. The chain's CDR3 is CASSGGQPMNTEAFF. CDR3 in DNA: TGTGCCAGCAGCGGGGGACAGCCCATGAACACTGAAGCTTTCTTT.

This clonotype was seen more than once but under ten times. V is TRBV24-1 and J is TRBJ2-3, with 11 bases matching TRBD1. This CDR3 region has 18 residues. Germline V gene lookup returns CDR1 KGHDR and CDR2 SFDVKD. Germline trimming cut 5 bases from V and 4 bases from J; bases unmatched to any gene: 13. The CDR3 coding sequence is TGTGCCACCAGTGTCGCAGACGGACAGGGGGCTGAGTCAGATACGCAGTATTTT. Translating it yields CATSVADGQGAESDTQYF.

Written as DNA, the CDR3 is TGTGCCAGCAGTTTGATCGGGGAGCAGTACTTC. Protein: CASSLIGEQYF. The chain carries TRBV2 and TRBJ2-7, with D hard to call. The V gene lost 5 bases and the J gene lost 7 bases, with 9 bases spanning the gap. CDR3 length: 11 residues. Germline V gives CDR1 SNHLY, CDR2 FYNNEI.

The rearrangement links TRBV7-6 to TRBJ2-7; a possible D gene is TRBD1 (6 bases). The CDR3 spans 14 residues. Germline-derived CDR1 and CDR2 are SGHVS and FNYEAQ. V was shortened by 1 base and J by 2 bases, with 9 bases between the two germline ends. CDR3 coding DNA: TGTGCCAGCAGCTTAGAACAGGGTGCCTACGAGCAGTACTTC. Amino acids: CASSLEQGAYEQYF.

This clonotype was seen many times. The V call is TRBV7-9, the J call TRBJ2-5, with D unresolved. The CDR3 extends over 14 amino acids. V was shortened by 9 bases and J by 5 bases, with 19 bases between the two germline ends. The V gene's germline CDR1 is SEHNR and CDR2 FQNEAQ (reference sequence). CDR3 DNA sequence: TGTGCCAGTAAACGAGTGACGGCCCTGGAGACCCAGTACTTC. This gives the protein CASKRVTALETQYF.

The chain carries TRBV9 and TRBJ1-2; D gene unclear. There are 13 residues in the CDR3. Trimming pared 0 bases from V and 7 bases from J, leaving 10 bases between. Germline loops: CDR1 SGDLS, CDR2 YYNGEE. For the CDR3, the DNA is TGTGCCAGCAGCGTAGCGGCAGACTTTGGCTACACCTTC. Its translation: CASSVAADFGYTF.

This clonotype was observed at least ten times. The V gene is TRBV20-1, the J gene TRBJ2-1, with D unresolved. The V and J ends lost 6 bases and 6 bases respectively, with 12 bases between them. CDR3 length equals 12 residues. Germline assignment: CDR1 DFQATT and CDR2 SNEGSKA (reference sequence). The CDR3 nucleotides read TGCAGTGCGGACCGACGGCTCAATGAGCAGTTCTTC. Amino acids: CSADRRLNEQFF.

This clonotype came up many times. V is TRBV10-2 and J is TRBJ2-7; tentatively, D is TRBD1 (5 bases). Trimming shortened V by 0 bases and J by 2 bases, and 8 bases separated the two germline ends. This CDR3 region has 14 residues. Germline loops: CDR1 WSHSY, CDR2 SAAADI. CDR3 in DNA: TGCGCCAGCAGTGAGTCGTGGGGCCCCTACGAGCAGTACTTC. The encoded protein is CASSESWGPYEQYF.

This clonotype was found many times. The chain has TRBV20-1 and TRBJ1-1; D remains ambiguous. The germline CDR1 and CDR2 sequences are DFQATT and SNEGSKA (reference sequence). V was shortened by 2 bases and J by 1 base, with 11 bases between the two germline ends. The CDR3 consists of 14 residues. This CDR3 reads CSARSPPPNTEAFF. Here the CDR3 DNA reads TGCAGTGCTAGATCTCCACCGCCGAACACTGAAGCTTTCTTT.

In this sample, this clonotype is medium-sized (0.01 to 0.1%). This chain uses TRBV6-5 with TRBJ2-1; TRBD2 aligns across 12 bases. CDR3 length equals 15 residues. The germline gives CDR1 MNHEY, CDR2 SVGAGI. With 2 bases clipped from V and 12 bases from J, the junction kept 8 bases outside the gene matches. CDR3 nucleotide sequence: TGTGCCAGCAGTTACAGGGCTAGCGGGGGGGCAAGGCAGTTCTTC. This translates into CASSYRASGGARQFF.

This clonotype came up many times. The genes are TRBV7-9 and TRBJ2-7; 9 bases align to TRBD1. Germline trimming cut 5 bases from V and 6 bases from J; bases unmatched to any gene: 11. CDR1 SEHNR and CDR2 FQNEAQ come from the germline V gene (reference sequence). The CDR3 length is 15 residues. DNA for the CDR3: TGTGCCAGCAGCGCCCGGGACAGGGTGAGATCCGAGCAGTACTTC. Residues: CASSARDRVRSEQYF. The variable domain in full, with the rest retrieved from reference TRBV7-9 and TRBJ2-7, is DTGVSQNPRHKITKRGQNVTFRCDPISEHNRLYWYRQTLGQGPEFLTYFQNEAQLEKSRLLSDRFSAERPKGSFSTLEIQRTEQGDSAMYLCASSARDRVRSEQYFGPGTRLTVT.

This clonotype was seen ten or more times. The genes are TRBV2 and TRBJ1-1, with D maybe TRBD1 (5 bases). CDR3 length: 14 residues. The ends were cut back, 7 bases at V and 0 bases at J, with 12 bases in the middle. Germline CDR1 SNHLY, CDR2 FYNNEI. The CDR3 loop reads CASKIDRLNTEAFF. CDR3 bases: TGTGCCAGCAAAATCGACAGATTGAACACTGAAGCTTTCTTT.

In this sample, this clonotype is medium-sized. The chain recombines TRBV6-2 or TRBV6-3 with TRBJ2-2, with D unresolved. Between the trimmed V and J ends, which lost 0 bases and 1 base, there was a span of 9 bases. Germline V CDR1 and CDR2: MNHEY, SVGEGT. The CDR3 has 16 amino acids. The CDR3 reads CASSYSADENTGELFF. The CDR3 DNA follows: TGTGCCAGCAGTTACTCTGCGGACGAGAACACCGGGGAGCTGTTTTTT.

This clonotype was seen repeatedly, ten times or more. The V call is TRBV5-1, the J call TRBJ2-3; D is perhaps TRBD1 or TRBD2 (6 bases each). The V gene's germline CDR1 is SGHRS and CDR2 YFSETQ. The V end lost 3 bases, the J end lost 0 bases, and 14 bases lay between the germline ends. CDR3 size: 16 residues. CDR3 region: CASSWGRGASTDTQYF. The CDR3 DNA sequence: TGCGCCAGCAGCTGGGGAAGGGGGGCTAGCACAGATACGCAGTATTTT. Complete variable domain (other parts from reference TRBV5-1 and TRBJ2-3): KAGVTQTPRYLIKTRGQQVTLSCSPISGHRSVSWYQQTPGQGLQFLFEYFSETQRNKGNFPGRFSGRQFSNSRSEMNVSTLELGDSALYLCASSWGRGASTDTQYFGPGTRLTVL.